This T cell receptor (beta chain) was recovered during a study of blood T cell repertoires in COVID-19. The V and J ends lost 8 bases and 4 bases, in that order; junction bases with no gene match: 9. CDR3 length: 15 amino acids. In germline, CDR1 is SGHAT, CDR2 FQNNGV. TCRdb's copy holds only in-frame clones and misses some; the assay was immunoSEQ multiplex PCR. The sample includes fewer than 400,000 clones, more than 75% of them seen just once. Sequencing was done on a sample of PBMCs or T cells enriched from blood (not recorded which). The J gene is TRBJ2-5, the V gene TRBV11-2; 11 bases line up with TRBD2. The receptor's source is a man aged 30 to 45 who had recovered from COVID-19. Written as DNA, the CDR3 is TGTGCCAGCGGACCTAGCGGGAGGTGGGGAGAGACCCAGTACTTC. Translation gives CASGPSGRWGETQYF.